Listed below are T cell receptor beta chains from one sample, sequenced in a study of a mutant IDH1 vaccine in newly diagnosed glioma. Their antigen targets remain unknown. Sequenced by immunoSEQ multiplex PCR; TCRdb stores in-frame clones only, minus some. The data show about 40,000 clones, approximately 90% seen once. The sequencing used PBMCs, collected from a glioma patient whose treatment included an IDH1 peptide vaccine. The receptors here all came from a middle-aged man with glioma. The CDR3 runs from the conserved cysteine through the conserved F or W. A D gene is named only where the DNA matches it firmly. Only some rows state a clone size, as once, few, many or a class for expanded clones.

d_gene	j_gene	v_gene	abundance	CDR3nt	CDR3aa
TRBD1	TRBJ2-3	TRBV6-4	.	TGTGCCAGCAGTGGGACAGGGGGCACAGATACGCAGTATTTT	CASSGTGGTDTQYF
.	TRBJ1-1	TRBV10-3	.	TGTGCCATCAGGACCGACATGAACACTGAAGCTTTCTTT	CAIRTDMNTEAFF
.	TRBJ2-5	TRBV19	.	TGTGCCAGTAGTCCCCGGGTAGCGGAAGAGACCCAGTACTTC	CASSPRVAEETQYF
.	TRBJ2-5	TRBV27	.	TGTGCCAGCCTCGTGGGGACCACTCGACCAAAAGAGACCCAGTACTTC	CASLVGTTRPKETQYF
TRBD2	TRBJ2-1	TRBV30	.	TGTGCCTGGCGCAAAGGACTAGCGGGAGCCAATGAGCAGTTCTTC	CAWRKGLAGANEQFF
.	TRBJ2-5	TRBV13	once	TGTGCCAGCAGCCCTCGGGAAGAGACCCAGTACTTC	CASSPREETQYF
.	TRBJ1-1	TRBV7-6	.	TGTGCCAGCAGCTTAGGTATGGTGGACGACACTGAAGCTTTCTTT	CASSLGMVDDTEAFF
TRBD1	TRBJ2-1	TRBV27	.	TGTGCCAGCAGTTTGGACAGGGGAATCTACAATGAGCAGTTCTTC	CASSLDRGIYNEQFF
.	TRBJ2-7	TRBV9	.	TGTGCCAGCAGCCCCCTGGGACACCGTGACGAGCAGTACTTC	CASSPLGHRDEQYF
.	TRBJ2-5	TRBV5-1	.	TGCGCCAGCAGCCTTCCAGGGGTGGAGACCCAGTACTTC	CASSLPGVETQYF
.	TRBJ2-6	TRBV4-1	.	TGCGCCAGCAGCCAGAGAGAGACAGGTACCGGGGCCAACGTCCTGACTTTC	CASSQRETGTGANVLTF
.	TRBJ1-3	TRBV7-8	.	TGTGCCAGCAGCTTCGGACCGGGTCGCTCTGGAAACACCATATATTTT	CASSFGPGRSGNTIYF
.	TRBJ2-1	TRBV4-2	.	TGTGCCAGCAGCCAAGAGGTTTCCAGGGTGGATGAGCAGTTCTTC	CASSQEVSRVDEQFF
.	TRBJ2-2	TRBV5-1	.	TGCGCCAGCAGCCCATCTAGAGCGAACACCGGGGAGCTGTTTTTT	CASSPSRANTGELFF
TRBD2	TRBJ2-5	TRBV10-1	.	TGCGCCAGCAGTGACGAAACTAGCGGGGAAGAGACCCAGTACTTC	CASSDETSGEETQYF
TRBD1	TRBJ1-1	TRBV6-5	.	TGTGCCAGCAGCTACAGGGGTGGCACTGAAGCTTTCTTT	CASSYRGGTEAFF
.	TRBJ2-4	TRBV5-1	once	TGCGCCAGCAGCTTGGTGCCCCTCGGTGACAAAAACATTCAGTACTTC	CASSLVPLGDKNIQYF
TRBD1	TRBJ1-2	TRBV7-9	.	TGTGCCAGCAGCTCAACTGACAGGGGAAGAGGTGGCTACACCTTC	CASSSTDRGRGGYTF
.	TRBJ2-7	TRBV13	.	TGTGCCAGCAGCTTAGACAGGAGAACCTACGAGCAGTACTTC	CASSLDRRTYEQYF
.	TRBJ1-2	TRBV19	.	TGTGCCAGCCACGACGGACTGGCTAACTATGGCTACACCTTC	CASHDGLANYGYTF
TRBD1	TRBJ1-1	TRBV30	few	TGTGCCTGGAGTGAGGGGGCAGGCCTCGAAGCTTTCTTT	CAWSEGAGLEAFF
TRBD1	TRBJ1-1	TRBV7-3	.	TGTGCCAGCAGCTCAAACCGGGGACAGGGAGGATACACTGAAGCTTTCTTT	CASSSNRGQGGYTEAFF
.	TRBJ2-6	TRBV27	.	TGTGCCAGCAGTTTAACAGGGATCTCTGGGGCCAACGTCCTGACTTTC	CASSLTGISGANVLTF
.	TRBJ2-1	TRBV9	.	TGTGCCAGCAGCGTAGCTCAGTTGAATGAGCAGTTCTTC	CASSVAQLNEQFF
TRBD1	TRBJ2-7	TRBV5-1	.	TGCGCCAGCAGCCACCTAACGGGACAGGGGGCGTACGAGCAGTACTTC	CASSHLTGQGAYEQYF
.	TRBJ1-5	TRBV21-1	once	TGTGCCAGCAGCAAATCGGAGGGAAGCAATCAGCCCCAGCATTTT	CASSKSEGSNQPQHF
.	TRBJ1-2	TRBV5-5	.	TGTGCCAGCAGCTCTGAGGGTTATGGCTACACCTTC	CASSSEGYGYTF
.	TRBJ2-3	TRBV6-4	.	TGTGCCAGCAGTCGGGAGTCCACAGATACGCAGTATTTT	CASSRESTDTQYF
.	TRBJ1-4	TRBV28	.	TGTGCCAGCAGTTTCAGGGCCACTAATGAAAAACTGTTTTTT	CASSFRATNEKLFF
.	TRBJ1-5	TRBV7-9	.	TGTGCCAGCAGCTTAGAGGGGGGGACGGTTAATCAGCCCCAGCATTTT	CASSLEGGTVNQPQHF
TRBD2	TRBJ2-3	TRBV7-7	once	TGTGCTAGCAGCCCGCTGGGGGGGAGGGATACGCAGTATTTT	CASSPLGGRDTQYF
TRBD1	TRBJ1-5	TRBV19	.	TGTGCCAGTAGTACCAAGGACAGGGGCGATCAGCCCCAGCATTTT	CASSTKDRGDQPQHF
TRBD2	TRBJ2-7	TRBV27	.	TGTGCCAGCAGTTTAGTGGTAGCGGGGTACCACGAGCAGTACTTC	CASSLVVAGYHEQYF
.	TRBJ1-1	TRBV10-2	.	TGCGCCAGCAGTGAGGGACCGAGGAACACTGAAGCTTTCTTT	CASSEGPRNTEAFF
TRBD1	TRBJ1-5	TRBV19	.	TGTGCCAGTAGTACGCGGACAGGGGATCAGCCCCAGCATTTT	CASSTRTGDQPQHF
TRBD1	TRBJ2-2	TRBV5-6	.	TGTGCCAGCAGAGGGCCGGGCAGGGGGACCGGGGAGCTGTTTTTT	CASRGPGRGTGELFF
.	TRBJ1-6	TRBV14	.	TGTGCCAGCAGCCAAGGATGGGGTGGGAATTCACCCCTCCACTTT	CASSQGWGGNSPLHF
.	TRBJ2-5	TRBV6-1	.	TGTGCCAGCACTCAATTAGCCCCAGAGACCCAGTACTTC	CASTQLAPETQYF
TRBD2	TRBJ2-3	TRBV2	.	TGTGCCAGCAGTAAACAGACTAGCGGGGGGGATACGCAGTATTTT	CASSKQTSGGDTQYF
.	TRBJ1-2	TRBV5-6	once	TGTGCCAGCAGCTTGGGCAGAAACTATGGCTACACCTTC	CASSLGRNYGYTF
.	TRBJ1-5	TRBV4-2	.	TGTGCCAGCAGCCAAGACCCTTCCATAATGGGATATGATCAGCCCCAGCATTTT	CASSQDPSIMGYDQPQHF
TRBD2	TRBJ2-2	TRBV9	.	TGTGCCAGCAGTTGGGGGGGGAACACCGGGGAGCTGTTTTTT	CASSWGGNTGELFF
TRBD2	TRBJ2-7	TRBV7-8	.	TGTGCCAGCAGATTAACTAGCGGGGGCTACGAGCAGTACTTC	CASRLTSGGYEQYF
.	TRBJ2-6	TRBV27	.	TGTGCCAGCAGTTTATCGCCCCATGGGCCTGGGGCCAACGTCCTGACTTTC	CASSLSPHGPGANVLTF
TRBD1	TRBJ1-4	TRBV10-2	.	TGCGCCAGCAGCAGACAGGGGGTGGGGGAAAAACTGTTTTTT	CASSRQGVGEKLFF
TRBD2	TRBJ2-3	TRBV29-1	once	TGCAGCGTTGCGCCTAGCGGGCTGCCGGATACGCAGTATTTT	CSVAPSGLPDTQYF
TRBD1	TRBJ2-3	TRBV29-1	.	TGCAGCGTCCCCTGGGACAGGGGGCAAAATCCCTCTATTACAGATACGCAGTATTTT	CSVPWDRGQNPSITDTQYF
TRBD2	TRBJ2-5	TRBV7-8	.	TGTGCCAGCAGCACCAGACTAGCGGGAGTTGAGACCCAGTACTTC	CASSTRLAGVETQYF
TRBD2	TRBJ2-3	TRBV30	.	TGTGCCTGGAGGGGAAGGATCGGAGCTAGCGGGAGGGCCGGGGCGGATACGCAGTATTTT	CAWRGRIGASGRAGADTQYF
TRBD1	TRBJ2-3	TRBV5-4	.	TGTGCCAGCAGCCCCGGACAGGGAGGACCAGGAGATACGCAGTATTTT	CASSPGQGGPGDTQYF
TRBD2	TRBJ2-5	TRBV5-1	.	TGCGCCAGCAGCCGTACGCTAGCGGGGACCCAAGAGACCCAGTACTTC	CASSRTLAGTQETQYF